The present entry profiles one TCR beta chain with its context. Its target is not known. Since a much larger clone is just one base distant, this may be a read error. The sample belongs to a study of post-analysis software for immune sequencing data. Study conclusions and caveats: Elevated frequency relative to controls characterized four or five TRBV segments in patients, TRBV5-6, TRBV5-1 and TRBV20-1 among them. A significant reduction in normalized Chao1 diversity was observed in multiple sclerosis patients versus controls.

The TCR beta cDNA libraries contained unique molecular identifiers. Using its own MiXCR run on the PCR reads, TCRdb lists one record per CDR3 protein. In the table there are 740,000 or so distinct CDR3 sequences, about 53% of which are singletons. The CDR3 runs 15 residues. V shed 5 bases and J shed 1 base, with 14 bases lying between them. Per germline, CDR1 SNHLY and CDR2 FYNNEI. Source material: blood. The rearrangement links TRBV2 to TRBJ2-5, with TRBD1 as a possible D gene (6 bases). The sequence was obtained from a girl under 18 with multiple sclerosis. The chain's CDR3 is CASSITGSPQETQYF. CDR3 in DNA: TGTGCCAGCAGTATAACAGGGAGTCCCCAAGAGACCCAGTACTTC.